This T cell receptor (beta chain) was retrieved from a study of cytomegalovirus exposure and HLA in healthy donors. PCR amplification relied on 60 Vbeta primers (plus 13 Jbeta primers). Data came from immunoSEQ multiplex PCR; TCRdb stores just in-frame clones and leaves some out. This table holds 95,000 to 150,000 clones, around 73% found once. The CDR3 length is 16 residues. Overall study results and limits: TCR beta chain V- and J-gene trimming was linked, in a later analysis, to a missense variant in DCLRE1C. Usually a TCR sequence was rare, but some public TCRs were found in many donors.

Turning to this clone: Its antigen is unidentified.

The specimen was PBMCs. V usage is TRBV21-1 and J usage is TRBJ1-5; TRBD1 was called by the table and not checked on the DNA. TRBV21-1 is a listed pseudogene. The receptor was isolated from a woman in her 40s in good health and CMV-seropositive. The CDR3 DNA is TGTGCCAGCAGCAAAGCGCCGGACAGTTCGTATCAGCCCCAGCATTTT. Residues: CASSKAPDSSYQPQHF.